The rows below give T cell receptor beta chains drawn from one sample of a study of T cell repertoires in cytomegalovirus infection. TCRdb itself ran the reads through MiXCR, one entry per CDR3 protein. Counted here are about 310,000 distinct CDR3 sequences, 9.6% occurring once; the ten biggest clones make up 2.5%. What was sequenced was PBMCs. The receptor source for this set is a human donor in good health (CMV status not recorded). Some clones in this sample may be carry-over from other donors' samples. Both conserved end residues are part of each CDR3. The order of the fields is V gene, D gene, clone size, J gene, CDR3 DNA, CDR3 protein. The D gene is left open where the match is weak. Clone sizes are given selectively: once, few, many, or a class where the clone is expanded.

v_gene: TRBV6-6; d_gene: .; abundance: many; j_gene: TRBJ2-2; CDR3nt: TGTGCCAGCAGTCCTCTAGGGGCCCCCGGGGAGCTGTTTTTT; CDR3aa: CASSPLGAPGELFF
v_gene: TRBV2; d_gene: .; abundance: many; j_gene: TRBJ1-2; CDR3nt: TGTGCCAGCAGTGAAAGAGGGGTCGGTGGCTACACCTTC; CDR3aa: CASSERGVGGYTF
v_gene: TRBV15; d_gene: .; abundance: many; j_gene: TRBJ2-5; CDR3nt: TGTGCCACCAGCAGAGCTAGAGGGGGTATTGAGACCCAGTACTTC; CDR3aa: CATSRARGGIETQYF
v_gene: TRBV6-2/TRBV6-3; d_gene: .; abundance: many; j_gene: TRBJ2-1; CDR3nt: TGTGCCAGCAGTTACGTAGCCGGGACACTCTCCTACAATGAGCAGTTCTTC; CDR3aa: CASSYVAGTLSYNEQFF
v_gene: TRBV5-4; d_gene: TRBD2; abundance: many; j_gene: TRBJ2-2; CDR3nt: TGTGCCAGCAGCTCACTAGCGAAAGTGACGAACACCGGGGAGCTGTTTTTT; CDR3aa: CASSSLAKVTNTGELFF
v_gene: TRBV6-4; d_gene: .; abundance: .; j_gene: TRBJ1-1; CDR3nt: TGTGCCAGCAGTGACTCGAGGCAGCCACAAGCAGCTTTCTTT; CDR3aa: CASSDSRQPQAAFF
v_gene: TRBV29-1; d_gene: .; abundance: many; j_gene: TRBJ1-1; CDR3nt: TGCAGCGTTAAAGGGAACTCCCCGAGCACTGAAGCTTTCTTT; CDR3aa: CSVKGNSPSTEAFF
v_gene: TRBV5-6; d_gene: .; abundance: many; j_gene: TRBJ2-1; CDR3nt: TGTGCCAGCAGCGATCGGGGTTACGACCACAATGAGCAGTTCTTC; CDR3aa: CASSDRGYDHNEQFF
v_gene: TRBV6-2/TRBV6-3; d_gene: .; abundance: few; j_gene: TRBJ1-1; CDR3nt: TGTGCCAGCAGTTTAAAAGGGGTGAACACTGAAGCTTTCTTT; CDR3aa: CASSLKGVNTEAFF
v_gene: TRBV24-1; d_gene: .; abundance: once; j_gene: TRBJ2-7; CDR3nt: TGTGCCATCAGTGCTGGGGGATCCTACGAGCAGTACTTC; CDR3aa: CAISAGGSYEQYF
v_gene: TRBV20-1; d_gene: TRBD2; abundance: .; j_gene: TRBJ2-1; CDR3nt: TGCAGTGCTAGCGAGACTCCGGGACTAGGACTCCAGTTCTTC; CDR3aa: CSASETPGLGLQFF
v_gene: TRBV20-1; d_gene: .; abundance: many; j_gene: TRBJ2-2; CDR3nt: TGCAGTGCTAGAGATAGGGCCACCGGGGAGCTGTTTTTT; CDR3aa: CSARDRATGELFF
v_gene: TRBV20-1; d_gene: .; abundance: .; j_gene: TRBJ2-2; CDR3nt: TGCAGTGCTAGAGATCCGGACACCGGGGAGCTGTTTTTT; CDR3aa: CSARDPDTGELFF
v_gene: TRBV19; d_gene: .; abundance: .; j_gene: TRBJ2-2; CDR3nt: TGTGCCAGTAGTATAAGGGCCAGCCTCGGGGGTGGGGAGCTGTTTTTT; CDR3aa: CASSIRASLGGGELFF
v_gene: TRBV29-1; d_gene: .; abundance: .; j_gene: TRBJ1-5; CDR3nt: TGCAGCGTCCGCCAGGGATGGGACAATCAGCCCCAGCATTTT; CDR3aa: CSVRQGWDNQPQHF
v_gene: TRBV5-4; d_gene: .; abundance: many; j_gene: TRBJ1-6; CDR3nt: TGTGCCAGCAGCTTGGATGTAGCGGGGTCACCCCTCCACTTT; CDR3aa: CASSLDVAGSPLHF
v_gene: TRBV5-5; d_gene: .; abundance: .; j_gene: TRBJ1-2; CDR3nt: TGTGCCAGCAGCTTGGTGGGGGCCGTTGGCTACACCTTC; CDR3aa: CASSLVGAVGYTF
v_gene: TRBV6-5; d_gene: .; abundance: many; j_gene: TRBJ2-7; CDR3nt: TGTGCCAGCAGGAGAACGGGCTCTAAGGCCGAGCAGTACTTC; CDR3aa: CASRRTGSKAEQYF
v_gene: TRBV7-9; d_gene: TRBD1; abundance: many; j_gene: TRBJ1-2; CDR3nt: TGTGCCAGCAGCCGAGGACAGGGGGAAGGCTACACCTTC; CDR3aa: CASSRGQGEGYTF
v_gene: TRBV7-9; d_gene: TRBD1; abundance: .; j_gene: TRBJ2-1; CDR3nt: TGTGCCAGCGGAAGGCCGAGGGGGGACAGGGGGCGATTCAATGAGCAGTTCTTC; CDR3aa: CASGRPRGDRGRFNEQFF
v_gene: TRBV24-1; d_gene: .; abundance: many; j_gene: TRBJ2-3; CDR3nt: TGTGCCACCAGTGACCCCGTACTGTGGGATACGCAGTATTTT; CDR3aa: CATSDPVLWDTQYF
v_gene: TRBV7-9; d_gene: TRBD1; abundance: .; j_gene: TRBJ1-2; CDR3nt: TGTGCCAGCAGCGACAGGGGGCAGGTCTATGGCTACACCTTC; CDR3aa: CASSDRGQVYGYTF
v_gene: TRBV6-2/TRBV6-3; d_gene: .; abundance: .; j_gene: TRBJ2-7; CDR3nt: TGTGCCAGCAGGCCCACCTGGGACGAGCAGTACTTC; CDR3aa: CASRPTWDEQYF
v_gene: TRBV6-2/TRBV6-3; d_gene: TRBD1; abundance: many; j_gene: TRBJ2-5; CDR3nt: TGTGCCAGCAGTTCCCCGACAGGGAACCAAGAGACCCAGTACTTC; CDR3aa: CASSSPTGNQETQYF
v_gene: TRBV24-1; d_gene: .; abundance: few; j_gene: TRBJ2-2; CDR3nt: TGTGCCACCAGTGATTTAGTAGGAGACAACACCGGGGAGCTGTTTTTT; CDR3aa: CATSDLVGDNTGELFF
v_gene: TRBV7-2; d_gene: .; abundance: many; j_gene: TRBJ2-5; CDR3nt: TGTGCCAGCAGCAAGACTAAGCCGGGGGAGACCCAGTACTTC; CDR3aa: CASSKTKPGETQYF
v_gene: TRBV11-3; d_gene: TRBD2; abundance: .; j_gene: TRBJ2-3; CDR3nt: TGTGCCAGCAGCTTACAGGGACTAGCGGGGGCAGATACGCAGTATTTT; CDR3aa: CASSLQGLAGADTQYF
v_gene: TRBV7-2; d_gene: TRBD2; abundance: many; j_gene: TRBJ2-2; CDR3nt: TGTGCCACTCGATCGGGTTGGCTAGCGGGGGGTAACGGGGAGCTGTTTTTT; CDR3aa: CATRSGWLAGGNGELFF
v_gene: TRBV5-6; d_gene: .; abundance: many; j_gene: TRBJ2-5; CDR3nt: TGTGCCAGCAGCTTGTCATGGAGTAGAAGGACAATTCAAGAGACCCAGTACTTC; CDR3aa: CASSLSWSRRTIQETQYF
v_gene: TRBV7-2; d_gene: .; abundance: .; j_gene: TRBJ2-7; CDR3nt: TGTGCCAGCAGCTCTACAGGATCACCTACCTACGAGCAGTACTTC; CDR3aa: CASSSTGSPTYEQYF
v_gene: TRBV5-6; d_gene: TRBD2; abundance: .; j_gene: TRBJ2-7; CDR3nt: TGTGCCAGCAGCAAACGAGGACTAGTAGTCGAGCAGTACTTC; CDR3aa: CASSKRGLVVEQYF
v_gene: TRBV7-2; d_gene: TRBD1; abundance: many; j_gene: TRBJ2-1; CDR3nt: TGTGCCAGCCACACCCAGGGGGCAAATGAGCAGTTCTTC; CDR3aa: CASHTQGANEQFF
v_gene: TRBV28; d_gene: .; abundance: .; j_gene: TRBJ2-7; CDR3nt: TGTGCCAGCAGTTTACAGTCAGAGCAGTACTTC; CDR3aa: CASSLQSEQYF
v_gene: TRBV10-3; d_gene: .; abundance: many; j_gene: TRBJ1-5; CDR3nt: TGTGCCATCAGTGAGTCAGTGGGAGTAGGGCAGCCCCAGCATTTT; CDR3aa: CAISESVGVGQPQHF
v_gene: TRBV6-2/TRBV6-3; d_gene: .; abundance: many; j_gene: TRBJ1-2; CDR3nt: TGTGCCAGCCTCTCCCGGGACGGCTACACCTTC; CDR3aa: CASLSRDGYTF
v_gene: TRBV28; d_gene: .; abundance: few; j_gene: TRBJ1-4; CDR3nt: TGTGCCAGCAGTTCGGGGGGTTCCCTAAAGAATGAAAAACTGTTTTTT; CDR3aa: CASSSGGSLKNEKLFF
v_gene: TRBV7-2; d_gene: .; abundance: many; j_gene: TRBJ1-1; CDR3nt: TGTGCCAGCAGCTTAGAGGGGCACCAGGGAGAGGGGACTGAAGCTTTCTTT; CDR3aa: CASSLEGHQGEGTEAFF
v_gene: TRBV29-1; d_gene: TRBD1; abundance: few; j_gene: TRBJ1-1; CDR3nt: TGCAGCGTTCATACAGGGGAAGGAACTGAAGCTTTCTTT; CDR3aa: CSVHTGEGTEAFF
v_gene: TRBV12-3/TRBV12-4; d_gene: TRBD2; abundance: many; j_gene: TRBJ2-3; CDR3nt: TGTGCCAGCAGTATAGCGGGGGGGAGCACAGATACGCAGTATTTT; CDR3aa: CASSIAGGSTDTQYF